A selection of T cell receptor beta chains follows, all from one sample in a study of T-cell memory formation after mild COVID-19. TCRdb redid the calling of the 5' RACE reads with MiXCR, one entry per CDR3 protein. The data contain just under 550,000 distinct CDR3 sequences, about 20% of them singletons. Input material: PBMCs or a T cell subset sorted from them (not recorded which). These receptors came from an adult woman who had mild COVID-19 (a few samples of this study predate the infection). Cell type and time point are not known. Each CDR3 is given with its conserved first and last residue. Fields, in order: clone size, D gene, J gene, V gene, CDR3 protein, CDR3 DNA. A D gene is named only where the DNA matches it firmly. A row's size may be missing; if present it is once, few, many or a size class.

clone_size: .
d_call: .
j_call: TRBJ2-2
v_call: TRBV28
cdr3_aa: CASSSPGGTGELFF
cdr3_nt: TGTGCCAGCAGTTCCCCCGGAGGCACCGGGGAGCTGTTTTTT

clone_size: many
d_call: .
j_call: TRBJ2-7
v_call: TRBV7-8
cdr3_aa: CASSGGGSSYEQYF
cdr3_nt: TGTGCCAGCAGCGGAGGGGGCTCGTCCTACGAGCAGTACTTC

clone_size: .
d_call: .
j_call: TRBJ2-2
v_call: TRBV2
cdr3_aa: CASSEPGGETGELFF
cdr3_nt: TGTGCCAGCAGCGAGCCTGGAGGGGAGACCGGGGAGCTGTTTTTT

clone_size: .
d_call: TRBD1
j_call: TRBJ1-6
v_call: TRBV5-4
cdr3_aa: CASSRYRDRSSYNSPLHF
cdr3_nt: TGTGCCAGCAGCCGTTACCGGGACAGGAGCTCCTATAATTCACCCCTCCACTTT

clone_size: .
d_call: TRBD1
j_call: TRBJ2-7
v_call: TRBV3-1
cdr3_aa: CASSLGQAHEQYF
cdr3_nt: TGTGCCAGCAGCCTGGGACAGGCCCACGAGCAGTACTTC

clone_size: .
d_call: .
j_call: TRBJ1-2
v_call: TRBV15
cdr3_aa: CATSRRATEGYGYTF
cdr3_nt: TGTGCCACCAGCCGTCGAGCGACAGAGGGCTATGGCTACACCTTC

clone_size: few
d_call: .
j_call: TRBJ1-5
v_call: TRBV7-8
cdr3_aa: CASSWASRQTNQPQHF
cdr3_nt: TGTGCCAGCAGCTGGGCCTCGAGACAGACCAATCAGCCCCAGCATTTT

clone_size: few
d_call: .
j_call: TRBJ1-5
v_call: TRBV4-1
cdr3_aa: CASSTSIRQPQHF
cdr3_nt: TGCGCCAGCAGTACGTCTATCCGACAGCCCCAGCATTTT

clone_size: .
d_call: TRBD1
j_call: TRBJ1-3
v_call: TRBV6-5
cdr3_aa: CASSGDRGFGNTIYF
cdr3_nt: TGTGCCAGCAGCGGGGACAGGGGATTTGGAAACACCATATATTTT

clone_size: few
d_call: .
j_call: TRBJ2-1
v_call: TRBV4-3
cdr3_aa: CASSLSGSAYNEQFF
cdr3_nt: TGCGCCAGCAGCCTTTCGGGGAGCGCCTACAATGAGCAGTTCTTC

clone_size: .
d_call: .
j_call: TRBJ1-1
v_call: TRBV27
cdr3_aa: CASRQYTEAFF
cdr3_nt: TGTGCCAGCAGACAGTACACTGAAGCTTTCTTT

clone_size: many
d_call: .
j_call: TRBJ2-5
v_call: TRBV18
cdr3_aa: CASSPPTPPGETQYF
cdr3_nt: TGTGCCAGCTCACCGCCGACTCCCCCGGGGGAGACCCAGTACTTC

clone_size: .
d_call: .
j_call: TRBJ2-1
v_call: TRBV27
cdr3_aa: CASNFVGAGPYNEQFF
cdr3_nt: TGTGCCAGCAACTTCGTGGGGGCAGGGCCCTACAATGAGCAGTTCTTC

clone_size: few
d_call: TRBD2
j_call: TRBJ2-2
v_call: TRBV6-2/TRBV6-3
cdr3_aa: CASSRTSRVTGELFF
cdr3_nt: TGTGCCAGCAGTCGGACTAGCAGGGTCACCGGGGAGCTGTTTTTT

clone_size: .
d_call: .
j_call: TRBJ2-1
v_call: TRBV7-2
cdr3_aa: CASSPQWGSNYNEQFF
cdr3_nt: TGTGCCAGCAGCCCCCAATGGGGGTCTAACTACAATGAGCAGTTCTTC

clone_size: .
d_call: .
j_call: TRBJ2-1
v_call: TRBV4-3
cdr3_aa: CASSQDQLSVSSYNEQFF
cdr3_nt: TGCGCCAGCAGCCAAGATCAGCTTAGCGTGAGCTCCTACAATGAGCAGTTCTTC

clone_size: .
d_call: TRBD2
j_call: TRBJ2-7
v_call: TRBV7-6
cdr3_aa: CASSLAGLAGIYEQYF
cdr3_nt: TGTGCCAGCAGCTTAGCGGGACTAGCGGGGATCTACGAGCAGTACTTC

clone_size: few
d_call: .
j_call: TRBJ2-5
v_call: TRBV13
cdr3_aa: CASSLVGEETQYF
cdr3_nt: TGTGCCAGCAGCTTGGTAGGGGAAGAGACCCAGTACTTC

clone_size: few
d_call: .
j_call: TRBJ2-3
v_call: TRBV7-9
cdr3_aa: CASTLGTDTQYF
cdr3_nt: TGTGCCAGCACCCTAGGCACAGATACGCAGTATTTT

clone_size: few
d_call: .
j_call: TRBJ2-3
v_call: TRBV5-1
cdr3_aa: CASSFDSLTDTQYF
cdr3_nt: TGCGCCAGCAGCTTCGACAGCCTCACAGATACGCAGTATTTT

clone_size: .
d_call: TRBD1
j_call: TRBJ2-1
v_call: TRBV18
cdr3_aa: CASSPDRGGYNEQFF
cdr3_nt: TGTGCCAGCTCACCCGACAGGGGTGGTTACAATGAGCAGTTCTTC

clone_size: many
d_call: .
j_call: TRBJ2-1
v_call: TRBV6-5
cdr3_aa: CASSYSLPEQDPGEQFF
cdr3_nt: TGTGCCAGCAGTTACTCGTTGCCGGAACAGGACCCCGGTGAGCAGTTCTTC

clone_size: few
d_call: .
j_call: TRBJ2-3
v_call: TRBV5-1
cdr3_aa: CASTGGSTDTQYF
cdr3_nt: TGCGCCAGCACGGGGGGCAGCACAGATACGCAGTATTTT

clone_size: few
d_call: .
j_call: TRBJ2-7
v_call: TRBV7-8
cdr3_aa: CASSFDHEQYF
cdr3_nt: TGTGCCAGCAGCTTCGATCACGAGCAGTACTTC

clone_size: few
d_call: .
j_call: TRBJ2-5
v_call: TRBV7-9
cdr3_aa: CASSSTDGPPQETQYF
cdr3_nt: TGTGCCAGCAGCTCAACAGACGGACCCCCTCAAGAGACCCAGTACTTC

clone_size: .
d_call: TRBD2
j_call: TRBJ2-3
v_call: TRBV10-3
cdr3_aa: CAISESGLAQDTQYF
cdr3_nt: TGTGCCATCAGTGAGTCTGGACTAGCGCAGGATACGCAGTATTTT

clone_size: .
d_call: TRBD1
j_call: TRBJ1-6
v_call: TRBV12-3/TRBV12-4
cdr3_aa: CASSFGDSSYNSPLHF
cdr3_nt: TGTGCCAGCAGTTTTGGGGACAGCTCCTATAATTCACCCCTCCACTTT

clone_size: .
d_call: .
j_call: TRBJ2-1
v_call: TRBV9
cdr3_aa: CASTPYGGRQGNEQFF
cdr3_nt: TGTGCCAGCACCCCATACGGGGGAAGGCAGGGTAATGAGCAGTTCTTC

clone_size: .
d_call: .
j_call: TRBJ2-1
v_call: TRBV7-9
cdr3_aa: CASSLGGRHNEQFF
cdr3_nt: TGTGCCAGCAGCTTAGGGGGGCGCCACAATGAGCAGTTCTTC

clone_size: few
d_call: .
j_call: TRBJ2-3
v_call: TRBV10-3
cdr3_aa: CAISESPGGSDTQYF
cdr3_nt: TGTGCCATCAGTGAGTCGCCAGGAGGCTCAGATACGCAGTATTTT

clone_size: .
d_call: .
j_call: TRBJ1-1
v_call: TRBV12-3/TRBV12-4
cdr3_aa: CASSYFGAFF
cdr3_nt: TGTGCCAGCAGTTATTTCGGAGCTTTCTTT

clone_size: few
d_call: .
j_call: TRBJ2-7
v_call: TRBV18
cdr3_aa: CASSPSGTGDREQYF
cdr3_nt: TGTGCCAGCTCACCTTCCGGGACGGGGGATAGAGAGCAGTACTTC

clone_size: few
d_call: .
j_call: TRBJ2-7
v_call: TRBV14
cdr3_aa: CASSQELASTYEQYF
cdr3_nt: TGTGCCAGCAGCCAAGAACTAGCATCTACCTACGAGCAGTACTTC

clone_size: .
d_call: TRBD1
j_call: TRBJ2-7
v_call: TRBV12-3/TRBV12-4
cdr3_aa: CASRRTGVYEQYF
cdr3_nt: TGTGCCAGCAGAAGGACAGGGGTCTACGAGCAGTACTTC

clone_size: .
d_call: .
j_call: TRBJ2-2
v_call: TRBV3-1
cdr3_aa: CASSLPGVSTGELFF
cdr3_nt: TGTGCCAGCAGCCTGCCTGGGGTATCGACCGGGGAGCTGTTTTTT

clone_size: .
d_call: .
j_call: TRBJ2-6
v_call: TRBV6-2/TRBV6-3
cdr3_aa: CASRPDSSGANVLTF
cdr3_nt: TGTGCCAGCAGGCCTGACTCTTCTGGGGCCAACGTCCTGACTTTC

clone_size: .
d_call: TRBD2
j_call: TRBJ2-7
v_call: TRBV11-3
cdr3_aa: CASSSKTSGRAVYEQYF
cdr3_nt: TGTGCCAGCAGCTCCAAGACTAGCGGGAGGGCGGTCTACGAGCAGTACTTC

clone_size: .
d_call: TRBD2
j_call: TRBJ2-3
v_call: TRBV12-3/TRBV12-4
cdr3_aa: CASSFWTSGGVLLTDTQYF
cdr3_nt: TGTGCCAGCAGTTTTTGGACTAGCGGGGGGGTCTTACTCACAGATACGCAGTATTTT

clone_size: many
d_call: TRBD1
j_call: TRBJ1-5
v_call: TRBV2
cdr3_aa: CASRTGQGGQPQHF
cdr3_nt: TGTGCCAGCAGGACCGGACAGGGTGGTCAGCCCCAGCATTTT

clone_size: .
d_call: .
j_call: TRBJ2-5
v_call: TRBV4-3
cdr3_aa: CASSQETYQETQYF
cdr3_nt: TGCGCCAGCAGCCAGGAGACGTACCAAGAGACCCAGTACTTC

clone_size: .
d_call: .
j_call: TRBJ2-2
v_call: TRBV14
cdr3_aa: CASSQGPPTPNTGELFF
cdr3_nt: TGTGCCAGCAGCCAAGGCCCGCCTACCCCGAACACCGGGGAGCTGTTTTTT

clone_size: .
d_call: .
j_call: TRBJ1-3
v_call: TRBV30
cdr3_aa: CAWSGNGNTIYF
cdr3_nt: TGTGCCTGGTCGGGGAATGGAAACACCATATATTTT

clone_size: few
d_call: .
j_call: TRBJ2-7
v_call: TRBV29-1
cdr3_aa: CTGVGHPYEQYF
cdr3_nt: TGCACGGGAGTAGGTCACCCCTACGAGCAGTACTTC

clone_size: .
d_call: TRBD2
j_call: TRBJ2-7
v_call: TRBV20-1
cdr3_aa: CSASGQTGGYEQYF
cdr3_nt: TGCAGTGCTAGCGGTCAGACGGGGGGATACGAGCAGTACTTC

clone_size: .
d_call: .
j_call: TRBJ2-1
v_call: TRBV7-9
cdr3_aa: CASSPPLGAGEQFF
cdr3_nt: TGTGCCAGCAGCCCCCCCTTGGGCGCGGGTGAGCAGTTCTTC

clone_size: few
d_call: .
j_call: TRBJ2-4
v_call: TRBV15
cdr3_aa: CATSRGSLMAKNIQYF
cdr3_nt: TGTGCCACCAGCCGGGGCAGTCTTATGGCCAAAAACATTCAGTACTTC

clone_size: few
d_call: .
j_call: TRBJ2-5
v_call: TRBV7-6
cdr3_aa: CASSPPWGAGAVAQYF
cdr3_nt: TGTGCCAGCAGCCCCCCTTGGGGCGCGGGGGCCGTGGCCCAGTACTTC

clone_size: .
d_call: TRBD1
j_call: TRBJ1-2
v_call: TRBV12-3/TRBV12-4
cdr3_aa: CASSLRDRADGYTF
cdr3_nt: TGTGCCAGCAGTTTAAGAGACAGGGCGGATGGCTACACCTTC

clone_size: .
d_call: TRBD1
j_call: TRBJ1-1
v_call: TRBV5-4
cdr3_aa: CASTQTFGGGEAFF
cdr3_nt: TGTGCCAGCACCCAGACTTTTGGAGGGGGCGAAGCTTTCTTT

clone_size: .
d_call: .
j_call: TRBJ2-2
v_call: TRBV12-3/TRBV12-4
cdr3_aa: CASSLEGAGTGELFF
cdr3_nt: TGTGCCAGCAGTTTGGAGGGCGCGGGCACCGGGGAGCTGTTTTTT

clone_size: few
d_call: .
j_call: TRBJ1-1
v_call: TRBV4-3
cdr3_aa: CASSQAVTGRDTEAFF
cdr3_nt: TGCGCCAGCAGCCAAGCCGTAACAGGGAGGGACACTGAAGCTTTCTTT

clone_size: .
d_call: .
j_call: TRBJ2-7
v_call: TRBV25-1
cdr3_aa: CASRTTVPSYEQYF
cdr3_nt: TGTGCCAGCAGGACGACAGTACCCTCCTACGAGCAGTACTTC